This is a list of T cell receptor beta chains from one sample in a study of human T cells and chemical hapten exposure. One entry per CDR3 protein, called by TCRdb with MiXCR from the RACE reads. The table shows a few hundred thousand distinct CDR3 sequences, with more than 6.5% occurring only once. The input for sequencing was whole blood, taken in connection with sensitization to the hapten diphenylcyclopropenone (DPC). Every receptor here comes from a woman in her thirties or forties with alopecia areata. Some clones in this sample may be carry-over from other donors' samples. The CDR3 runs from the conserved cysteine through the conserved F or W. The order of the fields is CDR3 protein, CDR3 DNA, clone size, CDR3 length, V gene, D gene, J gene. D genes are given only for firm matches. Clone size is shown for a subset of rows, as once, few, many or a class of expanded clone.

cdr3_aa: CASSTRDSFSAEQYF
cdr3_nt: TGTGCCAGCAGCACCCGGGACAGCTTTTCGGCCGAGCAGTACTTC
clone_size: NA
cdr3_length: 15
v_call: TRBV9
d_call: TRBD1
j_call: TRBJ2-7

cdr3_aa: CASSFSPHGDEQYF
cdr3_nt: TGTGCCAGCAGTTTCTCCCCCCACGGGGACGAGCAGTACTTC
clone_size: NA
cdr3_length: 14
v_call: TRBV28
d_call: NA
j_call: TRBJ2-7

cdr3_aa: CASSDKGRYGYTF
cdr3_nt: TGTGCCAGCAGTGACAAGGGGCGCTATGGCTACACCTTC
clone_size: many
cdr3_length: 13
v_call: TRBV25-1
d_call: NA
j_call: TRBJ1-2

cdr3_aa: CASSEGTRNTGELFF
cdr3_nt: TGTGCCAGCAGTGAGGGGACTAGGAACACCGGGGAGCTGTTTTTT
clone_size: many
cdr3_length: 15
v_call: TRBV2
d_call: TRBD2
j_call: TRBJ2-2

cdr3_aa: CASSPQGSTAGNTIYF
cdr3_nt: TGTGCCAGCAGCCCACAGGGGTCCACGGCCGGAAACACCATATATTTT
clone_size: few
cdr3_length: 16
v_call: TRBV7-2
d_call: TRBD1
j_call: TRBJ1-3

cdr3_aa: CASSDQGTMNTEAFF
cdr3_nt: TGTGCCAGCAGTGATCAGGGGACGATGAACACTGAAGCTTTCTTT
clone_size: few
cdr3_length: 15
v_call: TRBV6-1
d_call: NA
j_call: TRBJ1-1

cdr3_aa: CSVWGGVSYNEQFF
cdr3_nt: TGCAGCGTTTGGGGGGGAGTCTCCTACAATGAGCAGTTCTTC
clone_size: few
cdr3_length: 14
v_call: TRBV29-1
d_call: TRBD2
j_call: TRBJ2-1

cdr3_aa: CASSLPSPPTDTQYF
cdr3_nt: TGTGCCAGCAGTTTGCCTAGCCCCCCCACAGATACGCAGTATTTT
clone_size: many
cdr3_length: 15
v_call: TRBV28
d_call: NA
j_call: TRBJ2-3

cdr3_aa: CASSDTPLTGMNTEAFF
cdr3_nt: TGCGCCAGCAGCGACACCCCTTTGACAGGGATGAACACTGAAGCTTTCTTT
clone_size: once
cdr3_length: 17
v_call: TRBV5-1
d_call: TRBD1
j_call: TRBJ1-1

cdr3_aa: CASSLWLAGATEQYF
cdr3_nt: TGTGCCAGCAGTTTATGGCTAGCGGGAGCCACCGAGCAGTACTTC
clone_size: NA
cdr3_length: 15
v_call: TRBV12-3/TRBV12-4
d_call: TRBD2
j_call: TRBJ2-7

cdr3_aa: CASSGWGASGANVLTF
cdr3_nt: TGCGCCAGCAGCGGATGGGGGGCCTCTGGGGCCAACGTCCTGACTTTC
clone_size: NA
cdr3_length: 16
v_call: TRBV5-1
d_call: NA
j_call: TRBJ2-6

cdr3_aa: CSVETGVTDTQYF
cdr3_nt: TGCAGCGTTGAGACGGGAGTCACAGATACGCAGTATTTT
clone_size: NA
cdr3_length: 13
v_call: TRBV29-1
d_call: NA
j_call: TRBJ2-3

cdr3_aa: CASSYHGRTQKNIQYF
cdr3_nt: TGTGCCAGCAGTTACCATGGACGGACTCAGAAAAACATTCAGTACTTC
clone_size: NA
cdr3_length: 16
v_call: TRBV6-2/TRBV6-3
d_call: NA
j_call: TRBJ2-4

cdr3_aa: CASSPPAGPYGYTF
cdr3_nt: TGTGCCAGCAGCCCTCCGGCTGGTCCCTATGGCTACACCTTC
clone_size: NA
cdr3_length: 14
v_call: TRBV12-3/TRBV12-4
d_call: NA
j_call: TRBJ1-2

cdr3_aa: CASSSTSSGGYEQYF
cdr3_nt: TGTGCCAGCAGCTCAACGTCTAGCGGGGGCTACGAGCAGTACTTC
clone_size: few
cdr3_length: 15
v_call: TRBV7-9
d_call: TRBD2
j_call: TRBJ2-7

cdr3_aa: CASSPGPGWFEFF
cdr3_nt: TGTGCCAGCAGCCCAGGGCCCGGTTGGTTTGAGTTCTTC
clone_size: NA
cdr3_length: 13
v_call: TRBV7-9
d_call: NA
j_call: TRBJ2-1

cdr3_aa: CASSPVGGQSNQPQHF
cdr3_nt: TGTGCCAGCAGTCCAGTCGGGGGACAGAGCAATCAGCCCCAGCATTTT
clone_size: NA
cdr3_length: 16
v_call: TRBV27
d_call: TRBD1
j_call: TRBJ1-5

cdr3_aa: CASSSPWGGITGELFF
cdr3_nt: TGTGCCAGCAGCTCCCCATGGGGGGGTATCACCGGGGAGCTGTTTTTT
clone_size: NA
cdr3_length: 16
v_call: TRBV7-8
d_call: TRBD2
j_call: TRBJ2-2

cdr3_aa: CASRPPTRNTQYF
cdr3_nt: TGTGCCAGCAGACCCCCGACTAGGAATACGCAGTATTTT
clone_size: once
cdr3_length: 13
v_call: TRBV12-3/TRBV12-4
d_call: NA
j_call: TRBJ2-3

cdr3_aa: CASSVVEGINTEAFF
cdr3_nt: TGTGCCAGCAGCGTAGTGGAGGGGATAAACACTGAAGCTTTCTTT
clone_size: NA
cdr3_length: 15
v_call: TRBV9
d_call: NA
j_call: TRBJ1-1

cdr3_aa: CASSQEASPGGTGELFF
cdr3_nt: TGCGCCAGCAGCCAAGAGGCGTCTCCAGGAGGGACCGGGGAGCTGTTTTTT
clone_size: few
cdr3_length: 17
v_call: TRBV4-3
d_call: NA
j_call: TRBJ2-2

cdr3_aa: CASSWRGTDTQYF
cdr3_nt: TGTGCCAGCAGCTGGAGAGGGACAGATACGCAGTATTTT
clone_size: few
cdr3_length: 13
v_call: TRBV7-2
d_call: NA
j_call: TRBJ2-3

cdr3_aa: CASSFWTGQETQYF
cdr3_nt: TGTGCCAGCAGTTTTTGGACAGGACAAGAGACCCAGTACTTC
clone_size: few
cdr3_length: 14
v_call: TRBV28
d_call: TRBD1
j_call: TRBJ2-5

cdr3_aa: CASSFQGQVGNTEAFF
cdr3_nt: TGTGCCAGCAGTTTTCAGGGGCAGGTCGGAAACACTGAAGCTTTCTTT
clone_size: few
cdr3_length: 16
v_call: TRBV28
d_call: NA
j_call: TRBJ1-1

cdr3_aa: CSVQGSYEQYF
cdr3_nt: TGCAGCGTACAGGGTTCCTACGAGCAGTACTTC
clone_size: NA
cdr3_length: 11
v_call: TRBV29-1
d_call: NA
j_call: TRBJ2-7

cdr3_aa: CASSLTGGGYGYTF
cdr3_nt: TGTGCCAGCAGTCTTACAGGGGGCGGCTATGGCTACACCTTC
clone_size: many
cdr3_length: 14
v_call: TRBV6-2/TRBV6-3
d_call: TRBD1
j_call: TRBJ1-2

cdr3_aa: CASSYDYRSVNEQYF
cdr3_nt: TGTGCCAGCAGCTACGACTATCGGTCTGTAAACGAGCAGTACTTC
clone_size: NA
cdr3_length: 15
v_call: TRBV6-2/TRBV6-3
d_call: NA
j_call: TRBJ2-7

cdr3_aa: CASSSPTGWDEKLFF
cdr3_nt: TGTGCCAGCAGCTCACCGACAGGGTGGGATGAAAAACTGTTTTTT
clone_size: NA
cdr3_length: 15
v_call: TRBV6-1
d_call: TRBD1
j_call: TRBJ1-4

cdr3_aa: CASSGAGRGDTQYF
cdr3_nt: TGTGCCAGCAGTGGGGCGGGAAGGGGAGATACGCAGTATTTT
clone_size: NA
cdr3_length: 14
v_call: TRBV6-5
d_call: NA
j_call: TRBJ2-3

cdr3_aa: CSARDRETSPLHF
cdr3_nt: TGCAGTGCTCGCGACAGGGAGACTTCACCCCTCCACTTT
clone_size: few
cdr3_length: 13
v_call: TRBV20-1
d_call: TRBD1
j_call: TRBJ1-6

cdr3_aa: CASSYSGAGSGANVLTF
cdr3_nt: TGTGCCAGCAGTTACTCGGGGGCGGGCTCTGGGGCCAACGTCCTGACTTTC
clone_size: few
cdr3_length: 17
v_call: TRBV6-5
d_call: NA
j_call: TRBJ2-6

cdr3_aa: CASSLSRVETQYF
cdr3_nt: TGTGCCAGCAGTTTATCTAGGGTGGAGACCCAGTACTTC
clone_size: many
cdr3_length: 13
v_call: TRBV28
d_call: NA
j_call: TRBJ2-5

cdr3_aa: CASSYHKAAEKLFF
cdr3_nt: TGTGCCAGCAGTTACCATAAGGCTGCAGAAAAACTGTTTTTT
clone_size: many
cdr3_length: 14
v_call: TRBV6-5
d_call: NA
j_call: TRBJ1-4

cdr3_aa: CATSRDTTSGRYEQYF
cdr3_nt: TGTGCCACCAGCAGAGATACAACTAGCGGACGCTACGAGCAGTACTTC
clone_size: many
cdr3_length: 16
v_call: TRBV15
d_call: TRBD2
j_call: TRBJ2-7

cdr3_aa: CASSRSGRGFSYNEQFF
cdr3_nt: TGCGCCAGCAGTCGGTCCGGTCGGGGGTTTTCTTACAATGAGCAGTTCTTC
clone_size: NA
cdr3_length: 17
v_call: TRBV4-3
d_call: NA
j_call: TRBJ2-1

cdr3_aa: CSARGPIPSEQYF
cdr3_nt: TGCAGTGCTAGGGGGCCCATCCCCTCCGAGCAGTACTTC
clone_size: many
cdr3_length: 13
v_call: TRBV20-1
d_call: NA
j_call: TRBJ2-7

cdr3_aa: CASSTDRAVTAQYF
cdr3_nt: TGTGCCAGCAGCACGGACAGGGCCGTCACGGCCCAGTACTTC
clone_size: many
cdr3_length: 14
v_call: TRBV7-8
d_call: TRBD1
j_call: TRBJ2-5

cdr3_aa: CASSRIGTYTDTQYF
cdr3_nt: TGTGCCAGCAGTCGAATTGGGACCTACACAGATACGCAGTATTTT
clone_size: many
cdr3_length: 15
v_call: TRBV6-2/TRBV6-3
d_call: NA
j_call: TRBJ2-3

cdr3_aa: CASSPRGGANTEAFF
cdr3_nt: TGTGCCAGCTCACCCAGGGGGGGCGCGAACACTGAAGCTTTCTTT
clone_size: few
cdr3_length: 15
v_call: TRBV18
d_call: TRBD1
j_call: TRBJ1-1

cdr3_aa: CSASTWGEQFF
cdr3_nt: TGCAGTGCTAGTACTTGGGGTGAGCAGTTCTTC
clone_size: few
cdr3_length: 11
v_call: TRBV20-1
d_call: NA
j_call: TRBJ2-1

cdr3_aa: CASSPNLVEWSNQPQHF
cdr3_nt: TGTGCCAGCAGTCCCAACCTAGTGGAATGGAGCAATCAGCCCCAGCATTTT
clone_size: many
cdr3_length: 17
v_call: TRBV6-2/TRBV6-3
d_call: NA
j_call: TRBJ1-5

cdr3_aa: CASRLGSVQPQHF
cdr3_nt: TGTGCCAGCAGGCTGGGGTCCGTGCAGCCCCAGCATTTT
clone_size: few
cdr3_length: 13
v_call: TRBV6-2/TRBV6-3
d_call: NA
j_call: TRBJ1-5

cdr3_aa: CSARRQGFDYEQYF
cdr3_nt: TGCAGTGCTAGACGACAAGGGTTCGACTACGAGCAGTACTTC
clone_size: NA
cdr3_length: 14
v_call: TRBV20-1
d_call: NA
j_call: TRBJ2-7

cdr3_aa: CAASYYYTNNEQFF
cdr3_nt: TGTGCCGCTAGTTATTACTATACTAACAATGAGCAGTTCTTC
clone_size: few
cdr3_length: 14
v_call: TRBV7-9
d_call: NA
j_call: TRBJ2-1

cdr3_aa: CAIQPSGTGLNYGYTF
cdr3_nt: TGTGCCATCCAACCTTCCGGGACAGGGCTTAACTATGGCTACACCTTC
clone_size: many
cdr3_length: 16
v_call: TRBV28
d_call: TRBD1
j_call: TRBJ1-2

cdr3_aa: CASSQSPSGRETQYF
cdr3_nt: TGTGCCAGCAGCCAATCACCATCTGGCCGGGAGACCCAGTACTTC
clone_size: NA
cdr3_length: 15
v_call: TRBV16
d_call: NA
j_call: TRBJ2-5

cdr3_aa: CASTQHSGLNYGYTF
cdr3_nt: TGTGCCAGCACCCAGCACTCGGGGCTTAACTATGGCTACACCTTC
clone_size: many
cdr3_length: 15
v_call: TRBV6-5
d_call: NA
j_call: TRBJ1-2

cdr3_aa: CAISPSGRSGNEQFF
cdr3_nt: TGTGCCATCAGCCCCTCGGGTCGATCAGGCAATGAGCAGTTCTTC
clone_size: NA
cdr3_length: 15
v_call: TRBV10-3
d_call: NA
j_call: TRBJ2-1

cdr3_aa: CASSNTLGSDTQYF
cdr3_nt: TGTGCCAGCAGTAACACCCTTGGGTCAGATACGCAGTATTTT
clone_size: few
cdr3_length: 14
v_call: TRBV28
d_call: NA
j_call: TRBJ2-3

cdr3_aa: CASSWKDGLNTEAFF
cdr3_nt: TGCGCCAGCAGCTGGAAGGACGGGCTTAACACTGAAGCTTTCTTT
clone_size: many
cdr3_length: 15
v_call: TRBV5-1
d_call: NA
j_call: TRBJ1-1

cdr3_aa: CASSLVRDTEAFF
cdr3_nt: TGTGCCAGCAGCTTAGTGAGGGATACTGAAGCTTTCTTT
clone_size: few
cdr3_length: 13
v_call: TRBV7-8
d_call: NA
j_call: TRBJ1-1

cdr3_aa: CASSQEPGIASEQYF
cdr3_nt: TGCGCCAGCAGCCAAGAGCCGGGGATAGCTAGCGAGCAGTACTTC
clone_size: many
cdr3_length: 15
v_call: TRBV4-1
d_call: NA
j_call: TRBJ2-7

cdr3_aa: CASSESARATEAFF
cdr3_nt: TGTGCCAGCAGTGAATCAGCCAGGGCAACTGAAGCTTTCTTT
clone_size: many
cdr3_length: 14
v_call: TRBV25-1
d_call: NA
j_call: TRBJ1-1

cdr3_aa: CSALRDRVSYEQYF
cdr3_nt: TGCAGTGCCCTCCGGGACAGGGTCTCCTACGAGCAGTACTTC
clone_size: NA
cdr3_length: 14
v_call: TRBV20-1
d_call: TRBD1
j_call: TRBJ2-7